The 22 T cell receptor beta chains listed next were all sequenced from one sample in a study of long-term antiretroviral therapy in people with HIV. Sequencing relied on immunoSEQ assay v3.0, run at survey level. Only in-frame clones appear in the TCRdb table, and some are missing; sequencing was by immunoSEQ multiplex PCR. The sample records over 20,000 clones, about four fifths being singletons. Sequenced material: unsorted PBMCs, taken 0.4 years after starting antiretroviral therapy. Every receptor here comes from a man aged 50-60 years with HIV.

V and J are TRBV6-1 and TRBJ2-7; TRBD2 might be the D (5 bases). Per germline, CDR1 MNHNS and CDR2 SASEGT. The CDR3 extends over 15 amino acids. V shed 0 bases and J shed 5 bases, with 14 bases lying between them. The CDR3 DNA is TGTGCCAGCAGTGAAGCGCCCCGGACCGGGAACGAGCAGTACTTC. Residues: CASSEAPRTGNEQYF.

The genes are TRBV7-2 and TRBJ2-7, with 7 nucleotides matching TRBD1. This CDR3 has 14 residues. CDR1 is SGHTA and CDR2 is FQGNSA in the germline V gene. The V and J ends lost 2 bases and 5 bases, in that order; junction bases with no gene match: 6. This CDR3 reads CASSLRQGGHEQYF. DNA of the CDR3: TGTGCCAGCAGCTTAAGACAGGGTGGGCACGAGCAGTACTTC.

V gene TRBV13 combines with J gene TRBJ2-2; no clear D gene. Germline loops: CDR1 PRHDT, CDR2 FYEKMQ (reference sequence). CDR3 size: 13 residues. The ends were cut back, 5 bases at V and 7 bases at J, with 11 bases in the middle. As DNA, the CDR3 is TGTGCCAGCAGCGATTTGATTAGCGGGGAGCTGTTTTTT. This translates into CASSDLISGELFF.

This rearrangement joins TRBV7-2 to TRBJ2-1; 9 bases agree with TRBD2. The CDR3 spans 12 residues. CDR1 is SGHTA and CDR2 is FQGNSA in the germline V gene. V lost 5 bases to trimming and J lost 9 bases; unmatched junction nucleotides: 2. In DNA, the CDR3 is TGTGCCAGCAGCGGGACTAGCACTGAGCAGTTCTTC. This translates into CASSGTSTEQFF.

In DNA form, the CDR3 reads TGTGCCAGCAGTTCCTTGTGGCAGGGAGGCCGGAACACTGAAGCTTTCTTT. Its protein is CASSSLWQGGRNTEAFF. V gene TRBV28 combines with J gene TRBJ1-1, with D perhaps matching TRBD1 (5 bases). CDR1 and CDR2 (germline): MDHEN, SYDVKM. Trimming took 4 bases from V and 1 from J, leaving 19 bases between them. The CDR3 sequence is 17 residues long.

This chain links TRBV7-9 with TRBJ2-3; TRBD1 or TRBD2 may be the D gene (5 bases each). The ends were cut back, 5 bases at V and 4 bases at J, with 10 bases in the middle. The CDR3 runs to 13 residues. CDR1 and CDR2 (germline): SEHNR, FQNEAQ (reference sequence). This CDR3 is CASSPRGPDTQYF. CDR3 coding DNA: TGTGCCAGCAGCCCTCGGGGACCAGATACGCAGTATTTT. The variable domain in full, with the rest retrieved from reference TRBV7-9 and TRBJ2-3, is DTGVSQNPRHKITKRGQNVTFRCDPISEHNRLYWYRQTLGQGPEFLTYFQNEAQLEKSRLLSDRFSAERPKGSFSTLEIQRTEQGDSAMYLCASSPRGPDTQYFGPGTRLTVL.

This chain joins TRBV28 and TRBJ2-7; 9 nucleotides match TRBD1. There are 14 residues in the CDR3. The germline gives CDR1 MDHEN, CDR2 SYDVKM. The J segment lost 2 bases and the V segment lost 2 bases, leaving 1 base of the junction unmatched. CDR3 nucleotide sequence: TGTGCCAGCAGTTTAGGGGACAGGGCCTACGAGCAGTACTTC. Amino acids: CASSLGDRAYEQYF.

The genes are TRBV25-1 and TRBJ1-6; possibly TRBD1 for D (5 bases). Germline CDR1 is MGHDK and CDR2 is SYGVNS. V gave up 4 bases and J gave up 7 bases, with 14 bases separating them. The CDR3 spans 15 residues. Written as DNA, the CDR3 is TGTGCCAGCAGTGTAGGAGGGGCTCGGAATTCACCCCTCCACTTT. Translation: CASSVGGARNSPLHF.

The V call is TRBV15, the J call TRBJ1-1; D gene uncertain. The length of the CDR3 is 15 residues. Germline assignment: CDR1 LNHNV and CDR2 YYDKDF (reference sequence). V lost 1 base and J lost 3, with 12 bases in between. The CDR3: CATSRVGPRDTEAFF. In DNA form, the CDR3 reads TGTGCCACCAGCAGAGTAGGGCCCCGCGACACTGAAGCTTTCTTT.

V and J are TRBV29-1 and TRBJ2-5, with D possibly TRBD1 on 6 matching bases. Germline V CDR1 and CDR2: SQVTM, ANQGSEA. The CDR3 length is 14 residues. Trimming left V 0 bases short and J 1 base short, with 9 bases between. This CDR3 reads CSVEEGAVQETQYF. CDR3 nucleotides: TGCAGCGTTGAAGAGGGGGCAGTCCAAGAGACCCAGTACTTC.

This clone was counted only a few times. The chain employs TRBV19 and TRBJ2-2, with 7 bases identical to TRBD1. V dropped 3 bases and J dropped 5; count of bases not matched to a gene: 6. Looked up from germline, CDR1 is LNHDA and CDR2 is SQIVND (reference sequence). This CDR3 region has 15 residues. The CDR3 spells CASSIGQDLTGELFF. The CDR3 coding sequence is TGTGCCAGTAGTATCGGACAGGACCTGACCGGGGAGCTGTTTTTT.

CDR3 sequence reads: CASGAGPYEQYF. CDR3 coding DNA: TGTGCCAGCGGGGCAGGGCCCTACGAGCAGTACTTC. V and J are TRBV14 and TRBJ2-7; D may be TRBD1 (5 bases). Trimming removed 8 bases at V and 2 bases at J, with 10 bases between. This CDR3 is built from 12 residues. CDR1 and CDR2 (germline): SGHDN, FVKESK.

V is TRBV29-1 and J is TRBJ1-2; no clear D. Per the germline V gene, CDR1 is SQVTM and CDR2 is ANQGSEA. Deletions cut 5 bases from V and 6 bases from J, with 4 bases between. This CDR3 comprises 9 residues. As DNA, the CDR3 is TGCAGCGTTTCCCATGGCTACACCTTC. Translation: CSVSHGYTF.

The V call is TRBV19, the J call TRBJ1-5; D remains ambiguous. The CDR3 is made up of 15 amino acids. With 7 bases removed from V and 0 bases from J, the gap between germline ends came to 13 bases. Germline loops: CDR1 LNHDA, CDR2 SQIVND (reference sequence). This CDR3 reads CASTPRGLSNQPQHF. In nucleotides, the CDR3 is TGTGCCAGTACCCCGAGAGGCCTTAGCAATCAGCCCCAGCATTTT.

This clone is a singleton in its sample. CDR3 sequence reads: CASSETEHSGANVLTF. CDR3 sequence (DNA): TGCGCCAGCAGTGAAACAGAACACTCTGGGGCCAACGTCCTGACTTTC. The genes are TRBV10-2 and TRBJ2-6, with D unresolved. This CDR3 is built from 16 residues. Trimming took 3 bases from V and 0 from J, leaving 9 bases between them. Germline V gene sequence: CDR1 WSHSY, CDR2 SAAADI.

The rearrangement uses TRBV29-1 and TRBJ2-1; 16 nucleotides line up with TRBD2. This CDR3 comprises 15 residues. Germline CDR1 is SQVTM and CDR2 is ANQGSEA. After removal of 4 bases from V and 9 bases from J, the junction contained 6 bases not matched to a gene. The CDR3 here is CSVGTGTSGGGEQFF. The CDR3 region has the DNA TGCAGCGTTGGGACAGGGACTAGCGGGGGGGGTGAGCAGTTCTTC.

The chain uses TRBV7-8 and TRBJ2-7; 15 bases map to TRBD2. From germline, CDR1 is SGHVS and CDR2 FQNEAQ. The V segment lost 6 bases and the J segment 1 base; nucleotides outside the gene matches: 7. CDR3 size: 17 residues. CDR3 protein: CASRPGTSGGISYEQYF. In DNA form, the CDR3 reads TGTGCCAGCAGACCCGGGACTAGCGGGGGGATTTCCTACGAGCAGTACTTC.

The rearrangement joins TRBV10-3 to TRBJ1-1; D not certain. CDR1 is ENHRY and CDR2 is SYGVKD in the germline V gene. The CDR3 runs 13 residues. Trimming stripped 5 bases from V and 0 bases from J, with 7 bases between. This chain's CDR3 is CAISQDMNTEAFF. For the CDR3, the DNA is TGTGCCATCAGTCAAGACATGAACACTGAAGCTTTCTTT.

The rearrangement uses TRBV2 and TRBJ1-5, with 7 bases that match TRBD1. The CDR3 runs to 19 residues. V lost 0 bases and J lost 6; bases outside the gene matches: 17. Per germline, CDR1 SNHLY and CDR2 FYNNEI. The CDR3 DNA is TGTGCCAGCAGTGAAGCGCCCGGGACAGATCTGTCAAATTTTCAGCCCCAGCATTTT. Its protein product is CASSEAPGTDLSNFQPQHF.

This clone appeared once. The V call is TRBV19, the J call TRBJ1-5; possible D gene TRBD1, 5 bases. Germline values: CDR1 LNHDA, CDR2 SQIVND (reference sequence). The CDR3 consists of 16 residues. V dropped 7 bases and J dropped 7 bases, with 23 bases sitting between them. CDR3 nucleotide sequence: TGTGCCAGTATCCTCGGGGCGGGGAGGTTAGGCCAGCCCCAGCATTTT. Translating gives CASILGAGRLGQPQHF.

The chain combines TRBV5-1 with TRBJ2-7; 9 bases are shared with TRBD1. The germline gives CDR1 SGHRS, CDR2 YFSETQ. J lost 4 bases, V lost 4 bases, and 6 bases had no gene match. The CDR3 is 14 residues long. The CDR3 sequence is CASSRQGEGYEQYF. The CDR3, as DNA: TGCGCCAGCAGCCGACAGGGGGAGGGGTACGAGCAGTACTTC.

This chain joins TRBV13 and TRBJ1-1; D gene ambiguous. The CDR3 has 15 residues. The germline V gene encodes CDR1 PRHDT and CDR2 FYEKMQ (reference sequence). V lost 0 bases, J lost 0 bases, and 8 bases lay in between. The CDR3 DNA follows: TGTGCCAGCAGCTTAGGCCCACGGTTGAACACTGAAGCTTTCTTT. Protein product: CASSLGPRLNTEAFF.